The 3 T cell receptor beta chains below all came from one sample that was sequenced in a study of T cell responses to AZD1222 COVID-19 vaccine. Clones were sequenced by immunoSEQ multiplex PCR, and TCRdb holds only the in-frame ones, with some missing. The profile shows about 110,000 clones, roughly 86% of them singletons. The input for sequencing was peripheral blood, taken on day 0 of AZD1222 vaccination. The receptors were sampled from an adult in good health.

The V gene is TRBV14, the J gene TRBJ2-7; D is undetermined. The V gene lost 5 bases and the J gene lost 9 bases, with 17 bases spanning the gap. The CDR3 is 13 residues long. CDR1 is SGHDN and CDR2 is FVKESK in the germline V gene. CDR3 region: CASSSSGSVGQYF. The DNA for the CDR3 is TGTGCCAGCAGCTCTTCAGGCTCTGTGGGGCAGTACTTC.

The chain joins TRBV13 to TRBJ1-3, with D perhaps matching TRBD1 (6 bases). Trimming took off 4 bases at V and 0 bases at J, with 13 bases between the two ends. The CDR3 has 16 residues. The germline V gene has CDR1 PRHDT and CDR2 FYEKMQ (reference sequence). Here the CDR3 DNA reads TGTGCCAGCAGCTCTCGGGGGCGAAGCTCTGGAAACACCATATATTTT. This translates into CASSSRGRSSGNTIYF.

The CDR3 DNA is TGTGCTAGTGGTTTGACCACAGGGGGGCCGAACACTGAAGCTTTCTTT. Protein: CASGLTTGGPNTEAFF. The chain has TRBV12-5 and TRBJ1-1, with 8 bases matching TRBD1. This CDR3 is built from 16 residues. Germline V lookup: CDR1 LGHNT, CDR2 FRNRAP. V dropped 2 bases and J dropped 1; count of bases not matched to a gene: 6.